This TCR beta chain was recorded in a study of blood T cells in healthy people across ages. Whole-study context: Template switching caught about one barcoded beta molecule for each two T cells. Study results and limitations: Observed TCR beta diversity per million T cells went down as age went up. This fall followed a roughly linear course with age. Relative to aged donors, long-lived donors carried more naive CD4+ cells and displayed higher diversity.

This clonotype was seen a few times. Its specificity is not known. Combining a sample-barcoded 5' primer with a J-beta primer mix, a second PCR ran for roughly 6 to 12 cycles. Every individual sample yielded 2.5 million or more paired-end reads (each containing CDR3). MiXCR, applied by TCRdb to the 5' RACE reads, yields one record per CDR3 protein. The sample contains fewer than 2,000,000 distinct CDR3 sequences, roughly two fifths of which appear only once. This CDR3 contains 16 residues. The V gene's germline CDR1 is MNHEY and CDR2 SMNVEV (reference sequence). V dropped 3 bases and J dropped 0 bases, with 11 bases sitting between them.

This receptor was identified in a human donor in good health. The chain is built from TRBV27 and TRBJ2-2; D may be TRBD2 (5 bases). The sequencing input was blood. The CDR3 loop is CASSFSSGANTGELFF. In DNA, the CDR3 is TGTGCCAGCAGTTTTTCCAGCGGAGCGAACACCGGGGAGCTGTTTTTT.